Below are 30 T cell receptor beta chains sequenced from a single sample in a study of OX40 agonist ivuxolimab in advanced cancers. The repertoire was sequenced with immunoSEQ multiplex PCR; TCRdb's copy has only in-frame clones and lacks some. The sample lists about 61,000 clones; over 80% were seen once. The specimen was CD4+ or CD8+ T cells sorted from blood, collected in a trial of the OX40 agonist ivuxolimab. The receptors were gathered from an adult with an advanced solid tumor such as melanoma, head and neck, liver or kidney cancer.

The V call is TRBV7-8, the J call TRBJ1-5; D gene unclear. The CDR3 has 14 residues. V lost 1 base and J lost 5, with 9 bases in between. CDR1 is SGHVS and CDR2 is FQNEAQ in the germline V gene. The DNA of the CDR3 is TGTGCCAGCAGCTTAGTATCGAGCGATCAGCCCCAGCATTTT. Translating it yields CASSLVSSDQPQHF.

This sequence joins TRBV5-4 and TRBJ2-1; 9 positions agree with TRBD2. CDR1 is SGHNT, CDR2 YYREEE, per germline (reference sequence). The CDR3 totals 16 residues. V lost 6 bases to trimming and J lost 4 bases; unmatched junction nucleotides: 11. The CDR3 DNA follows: TGTGCCAGCACCCCTGAGGCGGGAGGGGGTTACAATGAGCAGTTCTTC. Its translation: CASTPEAGGGYNEQFF.

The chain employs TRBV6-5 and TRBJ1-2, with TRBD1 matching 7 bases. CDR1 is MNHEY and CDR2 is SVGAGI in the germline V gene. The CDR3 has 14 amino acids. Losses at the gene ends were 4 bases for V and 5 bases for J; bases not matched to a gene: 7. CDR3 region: CASSCGTAHYGYTF. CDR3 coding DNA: TGTGCCAGCAGTTGCGGGACAGCCCATTATGGCTACACCTTC.

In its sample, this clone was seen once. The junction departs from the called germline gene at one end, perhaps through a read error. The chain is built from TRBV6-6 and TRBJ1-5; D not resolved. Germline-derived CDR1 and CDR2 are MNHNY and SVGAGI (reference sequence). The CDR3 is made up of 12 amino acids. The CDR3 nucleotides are TGTGCCAGCAGTTACTTAAGGCAGCCCCAGCATTTC. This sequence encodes CASSYLRQPQHF.

Here the CDR3 DNA reads TGTGCCAGCAGCCCAACCGGGACTAGCGGGTTCGATGAGCAGTTCTTC. Its translation: CASSPTGTSGFDEQFF. The rearrangement joins TRBV13 to TRBJ2-1; 12 bases are a match to TRBD2. Per germline, CDR1 PRHDT and CDR2 FYEKMQ (reference sequence). The trim removed 5 bases at V and 8 bases at J, leaving 10 bases unmatched. This CDR3 comprises 16 residues.

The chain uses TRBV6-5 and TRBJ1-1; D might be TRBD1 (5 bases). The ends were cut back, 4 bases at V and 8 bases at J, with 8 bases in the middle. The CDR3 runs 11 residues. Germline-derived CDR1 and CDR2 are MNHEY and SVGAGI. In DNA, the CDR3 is TGTGCCAGCAGTTGGGAGGGGGAAGCTTTCTTT. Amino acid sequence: CASSWEGEAFF.

The CDR3 protein is CASRVYNSPLHF. The CDR3 DNA reads as TGTGCCAGCAGAGTCTATAATTCACCCCTCCACTTT. The chain recombines TRBV27 with TRBJ1-6, with no clear D. V lost 6 bases and J lost 3, with 3 bases in between. CDR3 length: 12 residues. CDR1 and CDR2 from the germline V gene are MNHEY and SMNVEV (reference sequence).

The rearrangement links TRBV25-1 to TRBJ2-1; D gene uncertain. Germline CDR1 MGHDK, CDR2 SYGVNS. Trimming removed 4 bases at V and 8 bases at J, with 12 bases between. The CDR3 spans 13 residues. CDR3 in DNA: TGTGCCAGCAGTGTTGAGTTCGGTGATGAGCAGTTCTTC. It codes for CASSVEFGDEQFF.

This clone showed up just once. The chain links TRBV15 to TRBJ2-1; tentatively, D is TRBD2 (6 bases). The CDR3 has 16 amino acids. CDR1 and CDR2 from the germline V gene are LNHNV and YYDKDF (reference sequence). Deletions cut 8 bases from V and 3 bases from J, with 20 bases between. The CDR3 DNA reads TGTGCCACCCATACGGGAGACCTATATGGCTACAATGAGCAGTTCTTC. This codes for CATHTGDLYGYNEQFF.

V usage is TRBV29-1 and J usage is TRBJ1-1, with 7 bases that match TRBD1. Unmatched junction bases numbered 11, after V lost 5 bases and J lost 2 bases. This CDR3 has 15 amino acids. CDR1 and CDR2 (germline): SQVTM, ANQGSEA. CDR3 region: CSVYGKGQVNTEAFF. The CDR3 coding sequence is TGCAGCGTTTACGGGAAAGGACAGGTAAACACTGAAGCTTTCTTT.

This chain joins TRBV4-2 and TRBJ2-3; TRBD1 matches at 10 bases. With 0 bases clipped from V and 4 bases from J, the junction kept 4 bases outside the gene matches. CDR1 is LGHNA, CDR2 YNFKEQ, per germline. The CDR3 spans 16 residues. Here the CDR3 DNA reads TGTGCCAGCAGCCAAGATCCGGGACAGGGGTCAGATACGCAGTATTTT. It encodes CASSQDPGQGSDTQYF.

CDR3 in amino acids: CASTYRLAGGPVNKETQYF. As DNA, the CDR3 is TGTGCCAGCACCTACCGACTAGCGGGAGGGCCCGTGAACAAAGAGACCCAGTACTTC. This chain connects TRBV2 to TRBJ2-5; the match to TRBD2 covers 14 bases. The CDR3 is made up of 19 amino acids. The V gene end was trimmed by 7 bases and the J gene end by 3 bases; junction bases not matched to a gene: 16. CDR1 SNHLY and CDR2 FYNNEI come from the germline V gene. The full variable domain, in which reference TRBV2 and TRBJ2-5 provide the parts outside the CDR3, is EPEVTQTPSHQVTQMGQEVILRCVPISNHLYFYWYRQILGQKVEFLVSFYNNEISEKSEIFDDQFSVERPDGSNFTLKIRSTKLEDSAMYFCASTYRLAGGPVNKETQYFGPGTRLLVL.

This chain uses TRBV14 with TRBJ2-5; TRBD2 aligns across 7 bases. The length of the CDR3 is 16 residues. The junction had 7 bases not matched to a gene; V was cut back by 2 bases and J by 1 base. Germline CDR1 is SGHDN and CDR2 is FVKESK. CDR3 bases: TGTGCCAGCAGCCAACGTGAGAGGGAGGGCCAAGAGACCCAGTACTTC. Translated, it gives CASSQREREGQETQYF. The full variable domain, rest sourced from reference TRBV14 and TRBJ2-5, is EAGVTQFPSHSVIEKGQTVTLRCDPISGHDNLYWYRRVMGKEIKFLLHFVKESKQDESGMPNNRFLAERTGGTYSTLKVQPAELEDSGVYFCASSQREREGQETQYFGPGTRLLVL.

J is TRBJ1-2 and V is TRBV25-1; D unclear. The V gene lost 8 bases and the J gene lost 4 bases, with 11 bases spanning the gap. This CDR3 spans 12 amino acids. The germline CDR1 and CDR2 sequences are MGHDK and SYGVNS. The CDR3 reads CASRGDFYGYTF. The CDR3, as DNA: TGTGCCAGCCGCGGGGATTTCTATGGCTACACCTTC.

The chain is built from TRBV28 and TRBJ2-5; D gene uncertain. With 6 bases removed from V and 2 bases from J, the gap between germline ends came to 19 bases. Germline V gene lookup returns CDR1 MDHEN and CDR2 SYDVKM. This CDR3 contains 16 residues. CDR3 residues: CASRTAAGPAQETQYF. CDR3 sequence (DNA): TGTGCCAGCAGGACTGCCGCTGGGCCAGCTCAAGAGACCCAGTACTTC.

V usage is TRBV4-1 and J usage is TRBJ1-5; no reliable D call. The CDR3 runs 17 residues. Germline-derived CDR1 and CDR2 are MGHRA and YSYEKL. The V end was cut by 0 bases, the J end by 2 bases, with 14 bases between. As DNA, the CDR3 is TGCGCCAGCAGCCAAGAACCGGGTATAATACGCAATCAGCCCCAGCATTTT. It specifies CASSQEPGIIRNQPQHF.

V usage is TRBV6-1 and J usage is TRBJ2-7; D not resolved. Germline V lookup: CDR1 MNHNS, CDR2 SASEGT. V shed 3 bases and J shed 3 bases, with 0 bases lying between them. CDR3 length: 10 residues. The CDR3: CASSDYEQYF. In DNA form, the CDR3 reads TGTGCCAGCAGTGACTACGAGCAGTACTTC.

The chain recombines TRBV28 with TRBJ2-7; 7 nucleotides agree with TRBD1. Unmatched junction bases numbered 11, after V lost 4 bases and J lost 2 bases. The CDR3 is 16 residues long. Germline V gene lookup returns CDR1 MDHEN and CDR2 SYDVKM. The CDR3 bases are TGTGCCAGCAGTTCCGCCGAGGGGGCCGGGCCCTACGAGCAGTACTTC. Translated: CASSSAEGAGPYEQYF.

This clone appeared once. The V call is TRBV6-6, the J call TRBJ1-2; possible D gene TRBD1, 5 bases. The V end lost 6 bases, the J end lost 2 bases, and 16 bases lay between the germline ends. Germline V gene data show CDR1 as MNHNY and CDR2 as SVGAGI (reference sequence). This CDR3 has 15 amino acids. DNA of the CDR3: TGTGCCAGCAGCCCTACCGGGGGGGGGAACTATGGCTACACCTTC. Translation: CASSPTGGGNYGYTF.

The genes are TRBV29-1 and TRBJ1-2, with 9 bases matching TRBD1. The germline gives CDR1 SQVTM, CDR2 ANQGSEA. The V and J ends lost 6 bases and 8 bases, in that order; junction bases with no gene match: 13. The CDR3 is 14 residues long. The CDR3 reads CSVLGGQGSRGYTF. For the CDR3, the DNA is TGCAGCGTCCTAGGTGGACAGGGGAGTAGGGGCTACACCTTC. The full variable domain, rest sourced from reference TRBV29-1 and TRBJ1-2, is SAVISQKPSRDICQRGTSLTIQCQVDSQVTMMFWYRQQPGQSLTLIATANQGSEATYESGFVIDKFPISRPNLTFSTLTVSNMSPEDSSIYLCSVLGGQGSRGYTFGSGTRLTVV.

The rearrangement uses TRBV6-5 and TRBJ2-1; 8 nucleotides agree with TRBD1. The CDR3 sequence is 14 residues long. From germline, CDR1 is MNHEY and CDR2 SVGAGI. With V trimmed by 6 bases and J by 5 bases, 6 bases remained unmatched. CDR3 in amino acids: CASSPTGEDNEQFF. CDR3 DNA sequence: TGTGCCAGCAGCCCGACAGGGGAGGACAATGAGCAGTTCTTC.

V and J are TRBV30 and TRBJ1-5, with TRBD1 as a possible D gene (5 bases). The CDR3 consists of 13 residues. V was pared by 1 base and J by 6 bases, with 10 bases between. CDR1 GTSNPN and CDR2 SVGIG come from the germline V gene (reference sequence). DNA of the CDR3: TGTGCCTGGAGTGGCGATAGGGGTCAGCCCCAGCATTTT. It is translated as CAWSGDRGQPQHF.

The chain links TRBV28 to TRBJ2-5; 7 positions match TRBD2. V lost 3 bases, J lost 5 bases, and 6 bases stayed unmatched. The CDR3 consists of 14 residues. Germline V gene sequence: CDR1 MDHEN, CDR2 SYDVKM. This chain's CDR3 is CASSLIGGEETQYF. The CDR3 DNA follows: TGTGCCAGCAGTTTGATTGGGGGGGAGGAGACCCAGTACTTC.

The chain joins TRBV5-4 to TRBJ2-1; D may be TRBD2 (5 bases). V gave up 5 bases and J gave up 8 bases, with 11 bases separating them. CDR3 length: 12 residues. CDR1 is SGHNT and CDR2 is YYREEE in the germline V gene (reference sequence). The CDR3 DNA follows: TGTGCCAGCAGTGCGGGCACGCATGAGCAGTTCTTC. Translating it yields CASSAGTHEQFF.

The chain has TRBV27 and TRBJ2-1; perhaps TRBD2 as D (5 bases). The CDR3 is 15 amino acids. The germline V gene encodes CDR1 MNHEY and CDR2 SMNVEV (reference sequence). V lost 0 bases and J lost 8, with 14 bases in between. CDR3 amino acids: CASSLSGGYRDEQFF. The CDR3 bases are TGTGCCAGCAGTTTATCGGGCGGGTACCGGGATGAGCAGTTCTTC.

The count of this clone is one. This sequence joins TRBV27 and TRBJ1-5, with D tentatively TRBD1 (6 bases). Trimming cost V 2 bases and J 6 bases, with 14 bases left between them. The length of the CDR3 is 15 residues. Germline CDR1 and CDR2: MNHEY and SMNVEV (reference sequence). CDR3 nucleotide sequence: TGTGCCAGCAGTTTAGGGCAGGGGATAGGTCAGCCCCAGCATTTT. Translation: CASSLGQGIGQPQHF.

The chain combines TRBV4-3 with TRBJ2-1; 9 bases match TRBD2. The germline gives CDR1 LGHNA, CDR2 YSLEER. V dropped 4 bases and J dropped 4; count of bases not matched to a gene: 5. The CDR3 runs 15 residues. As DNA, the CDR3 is TGCGCCAGCAGCCCCGCGCTAGCGGGGTACAATGAGCAGTTCTTC. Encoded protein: CASSPALAGYNEQFF.

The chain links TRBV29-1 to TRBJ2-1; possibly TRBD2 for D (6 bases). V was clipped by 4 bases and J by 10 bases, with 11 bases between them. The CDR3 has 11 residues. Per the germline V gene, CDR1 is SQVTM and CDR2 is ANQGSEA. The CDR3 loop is CSVAAGIEQFF. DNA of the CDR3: TGCAGCGTTGCGGCGGGGATAGAGCAGTTCTTC.

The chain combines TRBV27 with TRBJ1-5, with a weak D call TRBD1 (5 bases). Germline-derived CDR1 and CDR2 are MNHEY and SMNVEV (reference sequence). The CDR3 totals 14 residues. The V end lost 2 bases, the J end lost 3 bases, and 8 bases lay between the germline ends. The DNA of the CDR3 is TGTGCCAGCAGTTTAGCAGGGTACAATCAGCCCCAGCATTTT. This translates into CASSLAGYNQPQHF.

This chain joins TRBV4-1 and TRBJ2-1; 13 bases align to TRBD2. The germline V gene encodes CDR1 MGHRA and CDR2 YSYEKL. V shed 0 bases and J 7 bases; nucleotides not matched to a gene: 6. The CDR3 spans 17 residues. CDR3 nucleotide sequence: TGCGCCAGCAGCCAAGATGGAACTAGCGGGAGGGTTAATGAGCAGTTCTTC. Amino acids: CASSQDGTSGRVNEQFF.